Here is one T cell receptor (beta chain) with its context. Its specificity is unknown. The record originates from a study of human T cells and chemical hapten exposure. Findings of the study overall: TCRs at a frequency above 1 in 1000 stayed unchanged with DPC sensitization.

Each CDR3 protein is one row after TCRdb ran MiXCR on the RACE reads. The sample has about 81,000 distinct CDR3 sequences, roughly 7.1% seen once; the top ten hold less than 2%. Indicated time point: patch test 1, 2 weeks after DPC sensitization. Treatment meaning: therapeutic diphenylcyclopropenone sensitization with weekly scalp DPC. Unseparated into fractions, whole blood served as the source from which total RNA was extracted. V was shortened by 2 bases and J by 4 bases, with 11 bases between the two germline ends. The CDR3 extends over 14 amino acids. Germline CDR1 reads MNHNY; CDR2 reads SVGAGI (reference sequence).

The chain uses TRBV6-6 and TRBJ1-1; maybe TRBD1 (5 bases). The sequencing here drew on whole blood, taken in connection with sensitization to the hapten diphenylcyclopropenone (DPC). The receptor was derived from a woman between 25 and 40 years old with alopecia areata. Some clones in this sample may be carry-over from other donors' samples. CDR3: CASSYGTLGTEAFF. Written as DNA, the CDR3 is TGTGCCAGCAGTTACGGGACGCTTGGCACTGAAGCTTTCTTT.